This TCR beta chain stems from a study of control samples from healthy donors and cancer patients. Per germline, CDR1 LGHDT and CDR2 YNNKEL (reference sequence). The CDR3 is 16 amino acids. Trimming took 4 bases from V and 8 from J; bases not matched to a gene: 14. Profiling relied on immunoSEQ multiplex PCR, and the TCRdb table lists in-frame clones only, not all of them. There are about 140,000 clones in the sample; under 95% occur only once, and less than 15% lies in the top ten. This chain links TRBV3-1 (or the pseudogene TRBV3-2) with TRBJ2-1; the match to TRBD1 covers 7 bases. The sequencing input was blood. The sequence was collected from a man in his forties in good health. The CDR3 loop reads CASSLGQPGGGDEQFF. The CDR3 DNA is TGTGCCAGCAGCCTGGGACAGCCCGGCGGAGGCGATGAGCAGTTCTTC.